The 22 T cell receptor beta chains listed next were all sequenced from one sample in a study of PD-1 blockade in mismatch repair-deficient tumors. Using immunoSEQ multiplex PCR, the repertoire was profiled, and TCRdb retains in-frame clones only, with some absent. In the table there are some 84,000 clones, about 84% of which are singletons. The starting material was peripheral blood, obtained 12 weeks after starting pembrolizumab. Every receptor here comes from an adult with mismatch repair-deficient cancer.

The J gene is TRBJ2-7, the V gene TRBV12-5, with 7 positions matching TRBD2. From germline, CDR1 is LGHNT and CDR2 FRNRAP. There are 18 residues in the CDR3. Trimming at V came to 0 bases and at J to 0 bases, leaving 11 bases not matched to a gene. The CDR3 nucleotides are TGTGCTAGTGGTTTGGTAGTTACATTGAGCGGGGCCTCCTACGAGCAGTACTTC. Its protein product is CASGLVVTLSGASYEQYF.

The chain has TRBV2 and TRBJ2-1, with TRBD2 as a possible D gene (5 bases). The V end was cut by 6 bases, the J end by 3 bases, with 9 bases between. Germline loops: CDR1 SNHLY, CDR2 FYNNEI. The CDR3 extends over 13 amino acids. The CDR3 coding sequence is TGTGCCAGCAGCGACTACCTCTACAATGAGCAGTTCTTC. This encodes CASSDYLYNEQFF.

The chain joins TRBV7-8 to TRBJ2-3; D gene ambiguous. The CDR3 totals 14 residues. Deletions cut 1 base from V and 0 bases from J, with 5 bases between. The V gene's germline CDR1 is SGHVS and CDR2 FQNEAQ. The DNA for the CDR3 is TGTGCCAGCAGCTTAGGAGATAGCACAGATACGCAGTATTTT. Encoded protein: CASSLGDSTDTQYF.

In its sample, this clone ranks as medium-sized. The chain joins TRBV5-1 to TRBJ1-1; 8 nucleotides align to TRBD1. Looked up from germline, CDR1 is SGHRS and CDR2 is YFSETQ. This CDR3 spans 14 amino acids. The V segment lost 4 bases and the J segment 0 bases; nucleotides outside the gene matches: 2. Here the CDR3 reads CASSRDRLNTEAFF. The DNA for the CDR3 is TGCGCCAGCAGCCGGGACAGGCTGAACACTGAAGCTTTCTTT.

This chain uses TRBV7-2 with TRBJ1-5; the D is unclear. Looked up from germline, CDR1 is SGHTA and CDR2 is FQGNSA. The CDR3 has 14 residues. Trimming cost V 5 bases and J 7 bases, with 15 bases left between them. As DNA, the CDR3 is TGTGCCAGCAGCCTGTACAGAAACGAGCAGCCCCAGCATTTT. Residues: CASSLYRNEQPQHF.

This clone was detected a few times. The chain links TRBV7-2 to TRBJ1-5; D not resolved. V was shortened by 5 bases and J by 5 bases, with 19 bases between the two germline ends. The germline gives CDR1 SGHTA, CDR2 FQGNSA. This CDR3 has 16 residues. The CDR3 is CASSEPESGGYQPQHF. DNA for the CDR3: TGTGCCAGCAGCGAACCCGAATCGGGCGGATATCAGCCCCAGCATTTT.

CDR3 coding DNA: TGTGCCAGCAGTTTACAGGGATTTAGCACTGAAGCTTTCTTT. This sequence encodes CASSLQGFSTEAFF. V usage is TRBV6-1 and J usage is TRBJ1-1; D is possibly TRBD1 (6 bases). Trimming removed 5 bases at V and 4 bases at J, with 14 bases between. Germline assignment: CDR1 MNHNS and CDR2 SASEGT. The CDR3 contains 14 residues.

The V gene is TRBV30, the J gene TRBJ1-5, with 8 bases that match TRBD1. V trimming: 2 bases; J trimming: 7 bases; junction bases outside the gene matches: 4. Germline lookup yields CDR1 GTSNPN and CDR2 SVGIG (reference sequence). The CDR3 has 13 amino acids. CDR3 in amino acids: CAWSRTGWQPQHF. In DNA, the CDR3 is TGTGCCTGGAGTCGGACAGGGTGGCAGCCCCAGCATTTT.

The CDR3 DNA reads TGTGCCAGCTCGAGGGGGCGCCGCTACGAGCAGTACTTC. Its translation: CASSRGRRYEQYF. The chain has TRBV18 and TRBJ2-7; 7 bases map to TRBD1. With V trimmed by 6 bases and J by 3 bases, 5 bases remained unmatched. Per the germline V gene, CDR1 is KGHSH and CDR2 is LQKENI. The CDR3 runs 13 residues.

The chain joins TRBV5-4 to TRBJ2-1; 10 bases agree with TRBD2. J gave up 7 bases and V 4 bases, and 14 bases lay outside the gene matches. Per germline, CDR1 SGHNT and CDR2 YYREEE (reference sequence). This CDR3 spans 17 amino acids. As DNA, the CDR3 is TGTGCCAGCAGCAGCTTGAATCTAGCGGGAGCTATTAATGAGCAGTTCTTC. Protein: CASSSLNLAGAINEQFF.

The chain joins TRBV30 to TRBJ1-1; D ambiguous. Germline V gene data show CDR1 as GTSNPN and CDR2 as SVGIG (reference sequence). Deletions cut 3 bases from V and 0 bases from J, with 8 bases between. The CDR3 has 13 amino acids. The CDR3 is CAWSPSLNTEAFF. CDR3 sequence (DNA): TGTGCCTGGAGCCCGTCGCTGAACACTGAAGCTTTCTTT.

The chain is built from TRBV6-1 and TRBJ2-2; a weak D match, TRBD1 (5 bases). The CDR3 has 14 residues. The ends were cut back, 4 bases at V and 5 bases at J, with 11 bases in the middle. The V gene's germline CDR1 is MNHNS and CDR2 SASEGT. CDR3 region: CASSVFRQTGELFF. The CDR3 coding sequence is TGTGCCAGCAGTGTCTTTCGACAGACCGGGGAGCTGTTTTTT.

The chain couples TRBV25-1 to TRBJ2-5, with D possibly matching TRBD2 (6 bases). CDR3 length equals 15 residues. Germline V gene data show CDR1 as MGHDK and CDR2 as SYGVNS. Between the trimmed V and J ends, which lost 5 bases and 4 bases, there was a span of 17 bases. CDR3 coding DNA: TGTGCCAGCAGTAATTGGGACTGGACGGGAGAGACCCAGTACTTC. Amino acids: CASSNWDWTGETQYF. Using reference TRBV25-1 and TRBJ2-5 for the parts outside the CDR3, the full variable domain is EADIYQTPRYLVIGTGKKITLECSQTMGHDKMYWYQQDPGMELHLIHYSYGVNSTEKGDLSSESTVSRIRTEHFPLTLESARPSHTSQYLCASSNWDWTGETQYFGPGTRLLVL.

The chain recombines TRBV6-4 with TRBJ2-1; 11 bases map to TRBD2. CDR1 MRHNA and CDR2 SNTAGT come from the germline V gene. Trimming took 4 bases from V and 3 from J; bases not matched to a gene: 5. This CDR3 comprises 16 residues. The chain's CDR3 is CASSVVAGGRYNEQFF. In DNA, the CDR3 is TGTGCCAGCAGTGTCGTAGCGGGAGGGCGCTACAATGAGCAGTTCTTC.

The chain joins TRBV30 to TRBJ2-5; TRBD1 matches at 7 bases. This CDR3 has 14 amino acids. CDR1 is GTSNPN and CDR2 is SVGIG in the germline V gene (reference sequence). V shed 3 bases, J shed 4 bases, and the junction held 8 bases outside the gene matches. CDR3 loop: CAWRPGTAAETQYF. DNA for the CDR3: TGTGCCTGGAGGCCCGGGACAGCTGCAGAGACCCAGTACTTC.

This clone has a handful of counts. In DNA, the CDR3 is TGTGCCAGCAGCTCCTTTTACAATGAGCAGTTCTTC. Its translation: CASSSFYNEQFF. V and J are TRBV13 and TRBJ2-1; D not resolved. Per germline, CDR1 PRHDT and CDR2 FYEKMQ (reference sequence). V lost 4 bases to trimming and J lost 4 bases, with 5 bases between them. This CDR3 spans 12 amino acids.

The chain uses TRBV9 and TRBJ2-7; D may be TRBD1 (6 bases). Germline V gene data show CDR1 as SGDLS and CDR2 as YYNGEE. The ends were cut back, 4 bases at V and 0 bases at J, with 11 bases in the middle. The CDR3 totals 14 residues. The CDR3 reads CASSPRQVSYEQYF. The CDR3 nucleotides are TGTGCCAGCAGCCCTCGACAGGTCTCCTACGAGCAGTACTTC.

The CDR3 bases are TGTGCCAGAAGCTTAGGGGGGTGGAAGGGGGACAGCAATCAGCCCCAGCATTTT. Translated: CARSLGGWKGDSNQPQHF. The V gene is TRBV7-5, the J gene TRBJ1-5; the table's D call, TRBD1, was not checked against the DNA. TRBV7-5 is tagged as a pseudogene. The CDR3 consists of 18 residues.

The chain couples TRBV7-3 to TRBJ2-1; 9 positions agree with TRBD2. Unmatched junction bases numbered 3, after V lost 2 bases and J lost 7 bases. The CDR3 extends over 14 amino acids. In germline, CDR1 is SGHTA, CDR2 FQGTGA. Here the CDR3 reads CASSLAGGWNEQFF. CDR3 nucleotide sequence: TGTGCCAGCAGCTTAGCGGGAGGGTGGAATGAGCAGTTCTTC.

The chain carries TRBV5-4 and TRBJ1-2, with a tentative D call TRBD1 (5 bases). Looked up from germline, CDR1 is SGHNT and CDR2 is YYREEE (reference sequence). CDR3 length: 13 amino acids. The V and J ends lost 4 bases and 3 bases respectively, with 10 bases between them. CDR3 coding DNA: TGTGCCAGCAGCCGCGGGGGGGACTATGGCTACACCTTC. Protein sequence: CASSRGGDYGYTF.

The rearrangement links TRBV12-2 to TRBJ2-2; TRBD2 reflects the table's D call only, with no check against the DNA. TRBV12-2 is assigned pseudogene status. This CDR3 region has 16 residues. This CDR3 is CASRLPGLAGVGELFF. The CDR3 region has the DNA TGTGCAAGTCGCTTACCCGGACTAGCGGGAGTCGGGGAGCTGTTTTTT.

The rearrangement uses TRBV27 and TRBJ1-1; TRBD1 aligns across 12 bases. J was trimmed by 4 bases and V by 6 bases; bases with no gene match: 9. Germline CDR1 reads MNHEY; CDR2 reads SMNVEV (reference sequence). This CDR3 has 16 amino acids. The CDR3 DNA is TGTGCCAGCAGCCCACCGGGACAGGGGGCAAGCACTGAAGCTTTCTTT. Its translation: CASSPPGQGASTEAFF.